A single sample gave rise to the 21 T cell receptor beta chains below, sequenced in a study of cytomegalovirus exposure and HLA in healthy donors. Vbeta (60) and Jbeta (13) primers were used in the PCR. TCRdb's copy holds only in-frame clones and misses some; the assay was immunoSEQ multiplex PCR. The table lists 150,000 to 200,000 clones, roughly 85% of them singletons. Sequencing used PBMCs. Source of these receptors: a woman in her fifties or sixties in good health and CMV-seronegative.

This chain links TRBV5-6 with TRBJ2-7; the match to TRBD2 covers 8 bases. The ends lost 0 bases at V and 4 bases at J; junction bases unmatched: 12. This CDR3 contains 17 residues. Germline CDR1 and CDR2: SGHDT and YYEEEE. The CDR3 nucleotides are TGTGCCAGCAGCTTGGCGGGAGGGCCATCTGGTTATTACGAGCAGTACTTC. As protein: CASSLAGGPSGYYEQYF.

This rearrangement joins TRBV5-4 to TRBJ2-5; D may be TRBD1 (6 bases). Germline V gives CDR1 SGHNT, CDR2 YYREEE (reference sequence). V was cut by 1 base and J by 7 bases, with 11 bases left in between. The CDR3 contains 13 residues. The chain's CDR3 is CASSLKGVGTQYF. As DNA, the CDR3 is TGTGCCAGCAGCTTGAAGGGGGTCGGGACCCAGTACTTC.

V usage is TRBV5-3 and J usage is TRBJ2-7, with D perhaps TRBD2 (5 bases). TRBV5-3 is filed as an ORF, its function uncertain. Trimming took off 4 bases at V and 2 bases at J, with 10 bases between the two ends. The CDR3 is 13 amino acids. CDR3 residues: CARSKEAAYEQYF. CDR3 nucleotides: TGTGCCAGAAGCAAGGAGGCAGCCTACGAGCAGTACTTC.

The chain combines TRBV10-3 with TRBJ2-5, with a tentative D call TRBD1 (6 bases). Trimming stripped 5 bases from V and 3 bases from J, with 13 bases between. Germline V CDR1 and CDR2: ENHRY, SYGVKD. CDR3 length: 14 residues. CDR3 sequence (DNA): TGTGCCATCAGTCCGACAGGTGTCAAAGAGACCCAGTACTTC. Translated, it gives CAISPTGVKETQYF.

J is TRBJ2-7 and V is TRBV6-5; the D gene is possibly TRBD1 (5 bases). Germline V gene lookup returns CDR1 MNHEY and CDR2 SVGAGI. V was trimmed by 0 bases and J by 3 bases, leaving 12 bases between them. CDR3 length: 15 residues. The CDR3 is CASSYSQGGIYEQYF. The CDR3 nucleotides read TGTGCCAGCAGTTACTCGCAGGGTGGAATCTACGAGCAGTACTTC.

The chain carries TRBV4-2 and TRBJ2-1; 13 bases align to TRBD2. The CDR3 is made up of 20 amino acids. V was clipped by 1 base and J by 0 bases; unmatched bases: 9. Per the germline V gene, CDR1 is LGHNA and CDR2 is YNFKEQ. In DNA, the CDR3 is TGTGCCAGCAGCCAAGCCTTGAGACTAGCGGGAGGCCCCTCCTACAATGAGCAGTTCTTC. It specifies CASSQALRLAGGPSYNEQFF.

In DNA form, the CDR3 reads TGTGCCAGTAGTATACTAGATATCGCCTACAATGAGCAGTTCTTC. This encodes CASSILDIAYNEQFF. The rearrangement links TRBV19 to TRBJ2-1, with no clear D. This CDR3 spans 15 amino acids. V was pared by 2 bases and J by 2 bases, with 10 bases between. CDR1 LNHDA and CDR2 SQIVND come from the germline V gene (reference sequence).

This rearrangement joins TRBV19 to TRBJ1-5; TRBD1 matches at 12 bases. The V segment lost 6 bases and the J segment 2 bases; nucleotides outside the gene matches: 11. Germline loops: CDR1 LNHDA, CDR2 SQIVND (reference sequence). CDR3 length: 18 residues. The CDR3 reads CASSRGQGANKGNQPQHF. In nucleotides, the CDR3 is TGTGCCAGTAGCCGGGGACAGGGGGCGAATAAGGGCAATCAGCCCCAGCATTTT. The full variable domain, in which reference TRBV19 and TRBJ1-5 provide the parts outside the CDR3, is DGGITQSPKYLFRKEGQNVTLSCEQNLNHDAMYWYRQDPGQGLRLIYYSQIVNDFQKGDIAEGYSVSREKKESFPLTVTSAQKNPTAFYLCASSRGQGANKGNQPQHFGDGTRLSIL.

CDR3: CASSRRGNTGELFF. The CDR3 DNA follows: TGCGCCAGCAGCCGGCGGGGGAACACCGGGGAGCTGTTTTTT. This chain uses TRBV5-1 with TRBJ2-2; a weak D match, TRBD2 (6 bases). The CDR3 contains 14 residues. Germline CDR1 SGHRS, CDR2 YFSETQ. V was pared by 4 bases and J by 1 base, with 8 bases between. The whole variable domain, remainder taken from reference TRBV5-1 and TRBJ2-2, is KAGVTQTPRYLIKTRGQQVTLSCSPISGHRSVSWYQQTPGQGLQFLFEYFSETQRNKGNFPGRFSGRQFSNSRSEMNVSTLELGDSALYLCASSRRGNTGELFFGEGSRLTVL.

This clone was seen a single time. This rearrangement joins TRBV6-4 to TRBJ1-1; the D is unclear. The CDR3 loop spans 13 amino acids. Germline assignment: CDR1 MRHNA and CDR2 SNTAGT. Trimming cost V 4 bases and J 2 bases, with 8 bases left between them. The CDR3 bases are TGTGCCAGCAGTGCCTTAGCTAACACTGAAGCTTTCTTT. Translated: CASSALANTEAFF.

The rearrangement joins TRBV4-3 to TRBJ2-2, with TRBD1 as a possible D gene (6 bases). CDR3 length: 17 amino acids. Germline loops: CDR1 LGHNA, CDR2 YSLEER. Deletions cut 3 bases from V and 4 bases from J, with 18 bases between. CDR3 sequence (DNA): TGCGCCAGCAGCCATCGACCGCAGGGGTTGGGCACCGGGGAGCTGTTTTTT. It translates to CASSHRPQGLGTGELFF.

The genes are TRBV7-6 and TRBJ2-7, with D possibly matching TRBD1 (5 bases). CDR3 size: 12 residues. The V and J ends lost 6 bases and 4 bases respectively, with 10 bases between them. Per germline, CDR1 SGHVS and CDR2 FNYEAQ. The CDR3 sequence: CASRHDSYEQYF. CDR3 DNA sequence: TGTGCCAGCAGGCACGACAGTTACGAGCAGTACTTC.

A few counts support this clone. The chain joins TRBV9 to TRBJ2-1, with D perhaps matching TRBD1 (6 bases). The germline V and J ends were trimmed by 2 bases and 1 base, with 10 bases remaining between them. Germline CDR1 SGDLS, CDR2 YYNGEE. The CDR3 covers 15 residues. The DNA of the CDR3 is TGTGCCAGCAGCGTGGGAACAGGGTCCTACAATGAGCAGTTCTTC. It is translated as CASSVGTGSYNEQFF.

The chain recombines TRBV6-5 with TRBJ2-5; 7 nucleotides line up with TRBD1. The J call may be in error: the DNA end matches TRBJ2-7 better. The CDR3 contains 14 residues. Germline CDR1 is MNHEY and CDR2 is SVGAGI. The CDR3 bases are TGTGCCAGCAGTCATCGACAGGGTCCCTACGAGCAGTACTTC. This encodes CASSHRQGPYEQYF.

This chain's CDR3 is CASSESITAPDRGKTQYF. The DNA for the CDR3 is TGCGCCAGCAGTGAGTCGATTACCGCCCCGGACAGGGGAAAGACCCAGTACTTC. V gene TRBV10-1 combines with J gene TRBJ2-5, with 9 nucleotides matching TRBD1. In germline, CDR1 is WNHNN, CDR2 SYGVQD (reference sequence). The CDR3 extends over 18 amino acids. After removal of 0 bases from V and 6 bases from J, the junction contained 14 bases not matched to a gene.

The J gene is TRBJ1-1, the V gene TRBV5-1, with 9 bases fitting TRBD1. The ends lost 4 bases at V and 4 bases at J; junction bases unmatched: 14. Germline V gene lookup returns CDR1 SGHRS and CDR2 YFSETQ. This CDR3 contains 17 residues. For the CDR3, the DNA is TGCGCCAGCAGCATAGGGGACAGGGAAAATTCTGGCACTGAAGCTTTCTTT. Protein sequence: CASSIGDRENSGTEAFF.

V is TRBV4-3 and J is TRBJ2-3, with TRBD2 as a possible D gene (5 bases). The CDR3 extends over 15 amino acids. Trimming removed 4 bases from V and 2 bases from J, with 13 bases in between. The germline CDR1 and CDR2 sequences are LGHNA and YSLEER. CDR3 coding DNA: TGCGCCAGCAGCCCGACTACATTAGACACAGATACGCAGTATTTT. Amino acids: CASSPTTLDTDTQYF.

This chain connects TRBV5-6 to TRBJ2-1; 15 positions match TRBD2. Germline CDR1 is SGHDT and CDR2 is YYEEEE. V gave up 0 bases and J gave up 1 base; unmatched junction bases: 2. The CDR3 runs to 18 residues. DNA of the CDR3: TGTGCCAGCAGCTTGGCGGGACTAGCGGGAGGTTCCTACAATGAGCAGTTCTTC. This gives the protein CASSLAGLAGGSYNEQFF.

The chain couples TRBV4-3 to TRBJ1-4; D call uncertain. This CDR3 is built from 18 residues. Germline lookup yields CDR1 LGHNA and CDR2 YSLEER. V was pared by 3 bases and J by 5 bases, with 22 bases between. The CDR3 protein is CASSHTLQWRGSNEKLFF. In nucleotides, the CDR3 is TGCGCCAGCAGCCATACCTTACAGTGGCGGGGTTCAAATGAAAAACTGTTTTTT.

The gene calls are TRBV7-9 and TRBJ1-4; TRBD1 matches at 7 bases. CDR1 and CDR2 from the germline V gene are SEHNR and FQNEAQ (reference sequence). Unmatched junction bases numbered 6, after V lost 6 bases and J lost 5 bases. The CDR3 has 14 amino acids. In nucleotides, the CDR3 is TGTGCCAGCAGTCCTACAGGGGAGAATGAAAAACTGTTTTTT. This sequence encodes CASSPTGENEKLFF.

The chain links TRBV27 to TRBJ2-2; 8 bases fit TRBD2. Germline trimming cut 6 bases from V and 7 bases from J; bases unmatched to any gene: 10. Germline values: CDR1 MNHEY, CDR2 SMNVEV (reference sequence). CDR3 length equals 15 residues. The CDR3 spells CASSRIGGGNGELFF. The CDR3 bases are TGTGCCAGCAGCCGTATCGGGGGGGGAAACGGGGAGCTGTTTTTT.